What follows describes a single T cell receptor (beta chain). Assay used: immunoSEQ multiplex PCR; TCRdb lists only in-frame clones, some missing. Of 150,000 to 180,000 clones listed, around 83% are singletons. These data come from a study of blood T cell repertoires in COVID-19. The CDR3 contains 14 residues. V was clipped by 7 bases and J by 0 bases; unmatched bases: 4. Germline V CDR1 and CDR2: SGHTA, FQGNSA. The receptor was isolated from a woman in her sixties or seventies with COVID-19, enrolled during active disease. The J gene is TRBJ1-2, the V gene TRBV7-2, with 8 bases matching TRBD1. The specimen sequenced was peripheral blood. In DNA, the CDR3 is TGTGCCAGCAACCGGGACAGGACTAACTATGGCTACACCTTC. The encoded protein is CASNRDRTNYGYTF.